This TCR beta chain was observed in a study of CD8 T cells in ankylosing spondylitis. The germline CDR1 and CDR2 sequences are SGHAT and FQNNGV. This CDR3 region has 15 residues. Construction of TCR beta libraries was performed using quantitative 5'-RACE with molecular barcodes. Using its own MiXCR run on the 5' RACE reads, TCRdb lists one record per CDR3 protein. The sample has roughly 200,000 distinct CDR3 sequences; approximately 24% are singletons. General study points: Within matched ankylosing spondylitis synovial fluid, disease-linked clones were reportedly significantly enriched. Disease-linked clones bore a CD8+ phenotype, appearing relatively rarely in peripheral blood. Made up of about eight highly homologous variants, a TCR beta motif appeared characteristic of ankylosing spondylitis blood.

This clonotype was counted at least ten times. Its antigen is undetermined. Its ends do not fully match the called genes, so a read error is possible. Sequenced input: blood, either unsorted or a sorted T cell fraction (not recorded which). This TCR derives from a male donor with ankylosing spondylitis or in good health (not recorded which). This chain links TRBV11-2 with TRBJ2-7; 9 nucleotides align to TRBD1. CDR3 nucleotides: TGTGCCAGCAGCTTAGATCGCTTTTCACAGGGGGCAGGGAACTTC. Amino acids: CASSLDRFSQGAGNF.